The clone carrying this T cell receptor (beta chain) showed up many times. This specimen comes from a study of T cells in Graves' hyperthyroidism and ophthalmopathy. The source material, RNA transcripts, was used to amplify TCR beta CDR3 regions. The primer set for the first-round RT-PCR of the TCR CDR3 was HTBI. TCRdb redid the calling of the multiplex PCR reads with MiXCR, one entry per CDR3 protein. The table lists hundreds of thousands of distinct CDR3 sequences, roughly 13% of them singletons. Graves' hyperthyroidism without ophthalmopathy progression within 18 months was termed stable. Newly diagnosed patients aged 18 to 65 had hyperthyroidism of under 2 months' duration. Every diagnosis used clinical symptoms, serum thyroxine and TRAb, thyroid ultrasound and orbital computed tomography. Using more than 7.5 ml of fresh peripheral blood, PBMCs were prepared. This CDR3 is built from 16 residues. Per germline, CDR1 SGHTA and CDR2 FQGNSA. Trimming took 1 base from V and 5 from J, leaving 18 bases between them.

The TCR sequence derives from a woman under 30 with Graves' hyperthyroidism. The chain has TRBV7-2 and TRBJ2-7; TRBD2 might be the D (6 bases). The sequencing input was blood. The CDR3 is CASSLVVRATGDEQYF. The CDR3 region has the DNA TGTGCCAGCAGCTTAGTGGTCAGGGCCACGGGGGACGAGCAGTACTTC.